Sequencing of this T cell receptor (beta chain) was carried out in a study of post-analysis software for immune sequencing data. This clonotype was picked up a small number of times. Its antigen is not known. This CDR3 contains 17 residues. Germline values: CDR1 LGHNT, CDR2 FRNRAP. V trimming: 0 bases; J trimming: 0 bases; junction bases outside the gene matches: 6. Prepared libraries of TCR beta cDNA carried unique molecular identifiers. T cells numbering roughly 0.95 to 10 million gave rise to roughly 0.5 million cDNA molecules. MiXCR, run by TCRdb on the PCR reads, gives a single entry per CDR3 protein. The sample includes roughly 400,000 distinct CDR3 sequences, 39% seen only once; the top ten take about 8%. Study-wide points: Same-batch samples co-clustered strongly by F measure. TRBV segments more frequent in patients than in controls numbered five and included TRBV5-6, TRBV5-1 and TRBV20-1.

The sample taken for sequencing was blood. This chain links TRBV12-5 with TRBJ2-5; 8 bases match TRBD1. The sequence was collected from a girl aged 2 to 9 with multiple sclerosis. Written as DNA, the CDR3 is TGTGCTAGTGGTTTGGTACTAGGGGACAGGTACCAAGAGACCCAGTACTTC. Its protein product is CASGLVLGDRYQETQYF.